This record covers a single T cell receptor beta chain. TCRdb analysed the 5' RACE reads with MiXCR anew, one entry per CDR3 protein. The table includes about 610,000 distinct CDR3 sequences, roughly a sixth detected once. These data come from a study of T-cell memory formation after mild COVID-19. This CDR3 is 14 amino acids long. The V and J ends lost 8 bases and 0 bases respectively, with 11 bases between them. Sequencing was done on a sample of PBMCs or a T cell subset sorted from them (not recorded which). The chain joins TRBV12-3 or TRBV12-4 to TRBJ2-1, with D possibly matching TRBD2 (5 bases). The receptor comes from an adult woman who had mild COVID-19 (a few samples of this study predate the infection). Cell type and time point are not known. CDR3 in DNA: TGTGCCAGCCGAACGGGAATCTCCTACAATGAGCAGTTCTTC. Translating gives CASRTGISYNEQFF.